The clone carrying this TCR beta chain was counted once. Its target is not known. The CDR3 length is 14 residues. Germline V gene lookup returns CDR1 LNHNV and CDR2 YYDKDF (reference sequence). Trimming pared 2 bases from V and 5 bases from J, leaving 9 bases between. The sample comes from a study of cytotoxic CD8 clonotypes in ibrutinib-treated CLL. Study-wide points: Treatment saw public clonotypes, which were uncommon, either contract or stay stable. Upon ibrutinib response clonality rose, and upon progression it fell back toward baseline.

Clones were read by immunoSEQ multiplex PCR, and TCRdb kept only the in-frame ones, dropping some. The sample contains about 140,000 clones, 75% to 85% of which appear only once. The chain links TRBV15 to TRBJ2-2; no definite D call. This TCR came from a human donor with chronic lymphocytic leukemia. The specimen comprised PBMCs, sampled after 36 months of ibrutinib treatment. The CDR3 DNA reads TGTGCCACCAGCAGATTTTCCGAGACCGGGGAGCTGTTTTTT. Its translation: CATSRFSETGELFF.